The present T cell receptor (beta chain) was sequenced within a study of CXCR3-negative and CXCR3-positive naive CD8 T cells. The study, taken as a whole, reports: CXCR3-positive naive cells carried more hydrophobic TRB CDR3s than CXCR3-negative naive cells did. The study inferred TCR strength from TRB CDR3 properties and found comparable surface CD5 between naive subsets. Similarly elevated diversity marked both naive subsets, with memory CD8+ cells showing far lower diversity.

About this clonotype: Its matching antigen is unknown.

This CDR3 region has 14 residues. CDR1 SGHRS and CDR2 YFSETQ come from the germline V gene. Libraries of TRB cDNA were made by 5' RACE and carried UMIs. TCRdb reprocessed the 5' RACE reads and reports one entry per CDR3 protein, with no DNA. The listing contains approximately 59,000 distinct CDR3 sequences. The chain links TRBV5-1 to TRBJ2-3; TCRdb selects TRBD2, and the lack of DNA leaves this call unchecked. The TCR sequence derives from a human donor in good health. Some clones in this sample may be carry-over from other donors' samples. The material sequenced was naive CXCR3+ CD8+ T cells from blood. The subset was: CD45RO-CCR7+CD27+CD95- naive CD8+ T cells expressing CXCR3 (TNR3+). This chain's CDR3 is CASMSSGSTDTQYF.